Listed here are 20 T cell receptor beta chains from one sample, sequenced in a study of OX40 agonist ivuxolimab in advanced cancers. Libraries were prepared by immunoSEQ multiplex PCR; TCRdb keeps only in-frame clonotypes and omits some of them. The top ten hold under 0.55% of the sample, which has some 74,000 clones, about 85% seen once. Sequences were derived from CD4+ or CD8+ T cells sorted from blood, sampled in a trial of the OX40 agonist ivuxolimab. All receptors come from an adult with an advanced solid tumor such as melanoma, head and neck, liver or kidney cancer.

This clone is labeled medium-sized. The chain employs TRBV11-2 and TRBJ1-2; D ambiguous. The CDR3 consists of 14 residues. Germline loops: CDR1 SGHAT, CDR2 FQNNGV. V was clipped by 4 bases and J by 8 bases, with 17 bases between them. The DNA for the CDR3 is TGTGCCAGCAGCTCCAGCCGAAGGGTTTGGGGCTACACCTTC. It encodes CASSSSRRVWGYTF.

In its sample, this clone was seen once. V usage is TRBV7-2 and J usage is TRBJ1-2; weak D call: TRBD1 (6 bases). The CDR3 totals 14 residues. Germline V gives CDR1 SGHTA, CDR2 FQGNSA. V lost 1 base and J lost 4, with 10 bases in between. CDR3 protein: CASSLENRVYGYTF. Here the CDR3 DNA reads TGTGCCAGCAGCTTAGAGAACAGGGTCTATGGCTACACCTTC.

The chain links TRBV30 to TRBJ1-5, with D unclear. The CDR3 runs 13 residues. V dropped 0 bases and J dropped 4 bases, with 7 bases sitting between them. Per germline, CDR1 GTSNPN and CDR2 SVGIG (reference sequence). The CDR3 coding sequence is TGTGCCTGGAGTGTGGAGGCAAATCAGCCCCAGCATTTT. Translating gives CAWSVEANQPQHF.

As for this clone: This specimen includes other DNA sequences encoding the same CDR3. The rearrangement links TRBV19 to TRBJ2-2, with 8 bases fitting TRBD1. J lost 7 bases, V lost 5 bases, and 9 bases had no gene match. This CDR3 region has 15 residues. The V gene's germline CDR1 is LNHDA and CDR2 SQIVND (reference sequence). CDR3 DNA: TGTGCCAGTAGTCCGCGGACAGGGTTAGTCGGGGAGCTGTTTTTT. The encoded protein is CASSPRTGLVGELFF. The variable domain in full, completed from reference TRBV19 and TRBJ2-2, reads DGGITQSPKYLFRKEGQNVTLSCEQNLNHDAMYWYRQDPGQGLRLIYYSQIVNDFQKGDIAEGYSVSREKKESFPLTVTSAQKNPTAFYLCASSPRTGLVGELFFGEGSRLTVL.

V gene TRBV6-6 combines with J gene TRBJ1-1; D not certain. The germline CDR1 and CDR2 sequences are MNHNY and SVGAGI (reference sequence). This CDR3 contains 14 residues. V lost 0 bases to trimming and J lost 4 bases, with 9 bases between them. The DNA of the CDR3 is TGTGCCAGCAGTTACTCGAACAGTCGCACTGAAGCTTTCTTT. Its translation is CASSYSNSRTEAFF.

Here the CDR3 DNA reads TGTGCCAGCAGTCAGGGACAGGCCCTCATATCTGCTTTCTTT. Translation: CASSQGQALISAFF. The rearrangement uses TRBV28 and TRBJ1-1; 8 nucleotides line up with TRBD1. The V gene's germline CDR1 is MDHEN and CDR2 SYDVKM. V lost 5 bases and J lost 11; bases outside the gene matches: 13. The CDR3 is 14 amino acids. Using reference TRBV28 and TRBJ1-1 for the parts outside the CDR3, the full variable domain is DVKVTQSSRYLVKRTGEKVFLECVQDMDHENMFWYRQDPGLGLRLIYFSYDVKMKEKGDIPEGYSVSREKKERFSLILESASTNQTSMYLCASSQGQALISAFFGQGTRLTVV.

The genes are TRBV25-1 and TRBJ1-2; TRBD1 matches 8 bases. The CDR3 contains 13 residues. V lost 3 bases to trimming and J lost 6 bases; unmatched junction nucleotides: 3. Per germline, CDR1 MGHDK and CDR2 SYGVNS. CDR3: CASSEDREHGYTF. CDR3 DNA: TGTGCCAGCAGTGAGGACAGGGAGCATGGCTACACCTTC.

The DNA for the CDR3 is TGTGCCAGTGAGGGCAGCAATAGCAATCAGCCCCAGCATTTT. Protein: CASEGSNSNQPQHF. The chain recombines TRBV19 with TRBJ1-5; D is uncertain. CDR1 and CDR2 from the germline V gene are LNHDA and SQIVND (reference sequence). Deletions cut 8 bases from V and 0 bases from J, with 11 bases between. This CDR3 is 14 amino acids long.

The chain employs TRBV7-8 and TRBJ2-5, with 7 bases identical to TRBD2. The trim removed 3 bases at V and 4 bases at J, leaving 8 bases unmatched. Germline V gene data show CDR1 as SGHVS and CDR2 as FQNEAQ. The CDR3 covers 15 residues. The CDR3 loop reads CASSFGRERAETQYF. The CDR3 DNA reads TGTGCCAGCAGCTTCGGGCGGGAGAGGGCAGAGACCCAGTACTTC.

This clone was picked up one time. The CDR3 region has the DNA TGTGCCAGCAGCCCGCGGGCAGGGGGCCACGAGCAGTACTTC. Amino acid sequence: CASSPRAGGHEQYF. The genes are TRBV7-2 and TRBJ2-7, with 8 bases identical to TRBD1. The trim removed 5 bases at V and 5 bases at J, leaving 8 bases unmatched. In germline, CDR1 is SGHTA, CDR2 FQGNSA. This CDR3 spans 14 amino acids.

In DNA form, the CDR3 reads TGCAGTGCCACTGCGGGGAATGAAGCTTTCTTT. It encodes CSATAGNEAFF. V usage is TRBV20-1 and J usage is TRBJ1-1; D remains ambiguous. The CDR3 contains 11 residues. Germline CDR1 and CDR2: DFQATT and SNEGSKA (reference sequence). Trimming left V 6 bases short and J 7 bases short, with 12 bases between.

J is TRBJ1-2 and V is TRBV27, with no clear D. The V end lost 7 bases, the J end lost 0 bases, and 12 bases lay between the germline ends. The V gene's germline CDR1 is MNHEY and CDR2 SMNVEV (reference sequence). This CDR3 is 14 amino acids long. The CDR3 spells CASKRVGPNYGYTF. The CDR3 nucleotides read TGTGCCAGCAAACGGGTCGGACCTAACTATGGCTACACCTTC.

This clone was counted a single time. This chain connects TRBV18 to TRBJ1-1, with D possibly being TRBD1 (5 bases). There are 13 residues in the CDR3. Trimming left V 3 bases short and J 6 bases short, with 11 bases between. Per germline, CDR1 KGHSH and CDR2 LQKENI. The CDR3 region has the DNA TGTGCCAGCTCACCCGGGGGGTTCGCTGAAGCTTTCTTT. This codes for CASSPGGFAEAFF.

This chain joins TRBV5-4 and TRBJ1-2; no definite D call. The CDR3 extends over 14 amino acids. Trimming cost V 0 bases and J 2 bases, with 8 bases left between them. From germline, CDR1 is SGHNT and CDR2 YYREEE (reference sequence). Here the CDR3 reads CASSLETSNYGYTF. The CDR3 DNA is TGTGCCAGCAGCTTGGAGACCTCAAACTATGGCTACACCTTC.

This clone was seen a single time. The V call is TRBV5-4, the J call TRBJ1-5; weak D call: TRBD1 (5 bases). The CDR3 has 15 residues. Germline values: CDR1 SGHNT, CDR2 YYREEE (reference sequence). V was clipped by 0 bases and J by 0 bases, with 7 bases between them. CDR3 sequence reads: CASSLEGLSNQPQHF. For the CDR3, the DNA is TGTGCCAGCAGCTTGGAGGGACTTAGCAATCAGCCCCAGCATTTT.

The CDR3 coding sequence is TGTGCCAGCAGTGGACAGGGGGGGGACACTGAAGCTTTCTTT. It encodes CASSGQGGDTEAFF. The chain employs TRBV6-1 and TRBJ1-1; 9 bases align to TRBD1. The J segment lost 3 bases and the V segment lost 4 bases, leaving 3 bases of the junction unmatched. Germline V lookup: CDR1 MNHNS, CDR2 SASEGT. This CDR3 has 14 residues.

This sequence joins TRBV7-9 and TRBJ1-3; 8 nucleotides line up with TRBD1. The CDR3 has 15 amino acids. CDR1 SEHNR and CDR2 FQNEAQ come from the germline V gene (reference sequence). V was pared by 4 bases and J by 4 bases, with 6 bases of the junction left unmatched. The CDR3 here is CASSSRQGSGNTIYF. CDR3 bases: TGTGCCAGCAGCTCCAGACAGGGGTCGGGAAACACCATATATTTT.

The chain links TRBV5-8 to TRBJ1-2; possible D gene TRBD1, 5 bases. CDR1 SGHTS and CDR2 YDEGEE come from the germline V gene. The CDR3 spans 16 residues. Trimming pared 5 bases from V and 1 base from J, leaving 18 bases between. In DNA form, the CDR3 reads TGTGCCAGCAGAGGATTTGGCGCAGGGTTTAACTATGGCTACACCTTC. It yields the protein CASRGFGAGFNYGYTF.

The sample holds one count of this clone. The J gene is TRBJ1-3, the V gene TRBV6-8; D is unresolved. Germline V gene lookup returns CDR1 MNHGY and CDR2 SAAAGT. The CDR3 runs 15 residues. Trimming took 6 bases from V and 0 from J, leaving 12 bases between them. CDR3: CASRPGRVSGNTIYF. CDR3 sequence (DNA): TGTGCCAGCAGACCCGGACGGGTCTCTGGAAACACCATATATTTT.

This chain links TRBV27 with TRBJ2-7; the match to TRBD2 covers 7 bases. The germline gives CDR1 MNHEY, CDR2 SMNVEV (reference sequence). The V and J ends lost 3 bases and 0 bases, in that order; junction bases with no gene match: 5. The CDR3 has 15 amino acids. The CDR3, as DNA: TGTGCCAGCAGTTTCCAGGCTAGCGGCTCCTACGAGCAGTACTTC. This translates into CASSFQASGSYEQYF.